These 15 T cell receptor beta chains were all obtained from the same sample, sequenced in a study of cytomegalovirus exposure and HLA in healthy donors. PCR was performed using 60 Vbeta and 13 Jbeta primers. Assay: immunoSEQ multiplex PCR; the TCRdb copy retains only in-frame clones and omits some. Of 120,000 or so clones in the sample, around three quarters are singletons; the top ten hold 1.2%. Sequencing was performed on PBMCs. The origin of the receptors is a female donor in good health and CMV-seronegative.

In this sample, this clone turned up a few times. In DNA, the CDR3 is TGTGCCAGCTCACCATCCGGACTGAATGAGCAGTTCTTC. Encoded protein: CASSPSGLNEQFF. The chain uses TRBV18 and TRBJ2-1; weak D call: TRBD2 (5 bases). CDR1 and CDR2 from the germline V gene are KGHSH and LQKENI. With 2 bases removed from V and 7 bases from J, the gap between germline ends came to 9 bases. This CDR3 has 13 amino acids.

This clone was seen just once. The V gene is TRBV15, the J gene TRBJ2-1; TRBD1 agrees at 8 bases. The CDR3 spans 16 residues. Germline lookup yields CDR1 LNHNV and CDR2 YYDKDF (reference sequence). With V trimmed by 2 bases and J by 5 bases, 8 bases remained unmatched. The CDR3 nucleotides read TGTGCCACCAGCAGAAAAACCGGGACAGGTAACAATGAGCAGTTCTTC. Its translation: CATSRKTGTGNNEQFF.

V usage is TRBV7-9 and J usage is TRBJ2-7, with 13 bases that match TRBD2. Germline trimming cut 5 bases from V and 6 bases from J; bases unmatched to any gene: 4. Germline assignment: CDR1 SEHNR and CDR2 FQNEAQ (reference sequence). The length of the CDR3 is 14 residues. The CDR3 nucleotides are TGTGCCAGCAGCCGGACTAGCGGGAGTCTCGAGCAGTACTTC. It codes for CASSRTSGSLEQYF.

This rearrangement joins TRBV5-8 to TRBJ2-3; D is possibly TRBD2 (6 bases). V gave up 2 bases and J gave up 3 bases, with 25 bases separating them. The CDR3 covers 19 residues. Germline V CDR1 and CDR2: SGHTS, YDEGEE. CDR3 coding DNA: TGTGCCAGCAGCTTAATAGGTCTTATGCCGGGACTTTCTACAGATACGCAGTATTTT. It is translated as CASSLIGLMPGLSTDTQYF.

The rearrangement joins TRBV19 to TRBJ2-7; 10 positions agree with TRBD2. Germline loops: CDR1 LNHDA, CDR2 SQIVND (reference sequence). The V segment lost 5 bases and the J segment 8 bases; nucleotides outside the gene matches: 6. The CDR3 extends over 13 amino acids. CDR3 sequence (DNA): TGTGCCAGTAGTCGGCTAGCGGGAGAGCAGCAGTACTTC. Protein product: CASSRLAGEQQYF.

This clone is medium-sized. This chain uses TRBV2 with TRBJ2-7; tentatively, D is TRBD2 (5 bases). CDR1 and CDR2 from the germline V gene are SNHLY and FYNNEI. V was cut by 8 bases and J by 0 bases, with 14 bases left in between. The CDR3 extends over 14 amino acids. CDR3 nucleotide sequence: TGTGCCAGCGGGAGTCTCCTCTACTCCTACGAGCAGTACTTC. Its translation: CASGSLLYSYEQYF.

V gene TRBV25-1 combines with J gene TRBJ2-2; D remains ambiguous. V lost 7 bases and J lost 5, with 11 bases in between. The CDR3 runs to 13 residues. Germline CDR1 MGHDK, CDR2 SYGVNS. The CDR3 nucleotides read TGTGCCAGCACCCCCGGTTCGACCGGGGAGCTGTTTTTT. This encodes CASTPGSTGELFF.

The rearrangement links TRBV19 to TRBJ1-5, with TRBD1 identical over 9 bases. Germline CDR1 reads LNHDA; CDR2 reads SQIVND (reference sequence). This CDR3 is 16 amino acids long. The V segment lost 4 bases and the J segment 8 bases; nucleotides outside the gene matches: 12. The DNA of the CDR3 is TGTGCCAGTAGTACGGGACAGGGAATGGGGAAAAAGCCCCAGCATTTT. It specifies CASSTGQGMGKKPQHF.

The chain recombines TRBV10-3 with TRBJ2-1, with D maybe TRBD1 (6 bases). CDR3 length: 15 residues. With 4 bases removed from V and 5 bases from J, the gap between germline ends came to 15 bases. Germline V gene data show CDR1 as ENHRY and CDR2 as SYGVKD. CDR3 sequence (DNA): TGTGCCATCAGTGCCACCAAGGGGGTCAACAATGAGCAGTTCTTC. Protein product: CAISATKGVNNEQFF.

The chain is built from TRBV27 and TRBJ1-5; 8 bases map to TRBD1. The CDR3 consists of 16 residues. Germline V gene lookup returns CDR1 MNHEY and CDR2 SMNVEV (reference sequence). V was pared by 5 bases and J by 7 bases, with 13 bases of the junction left unmatched. Here the CDR3 reads CASSPLLYRGGQPQHF. The CDR3 DNA follows: TGTGCCAGCAGTCCCCTACTTTACAGGGGGGGGCAGCCCCAGCATTTT.

With respect to this clone: The germline gene is not matched at one end of the junction; a read error may be the cause. The chain carries TRBV7-9 and TRBJ2-7; 12 positions agree with TRBD2. This CDR3 has 16 residues. Looked up from germline, CDR1 is SEHNR and CDR2 is FQNEAQ (reference sequence). The CDR3 coding sequence is TGTTCCAGCAGCTTACCGTGGACTAGCGGGGATCACGAGCAGTACTTC. It translates to CSSSLPWTSGDHEQYF.

This chain uses TRBV9 with TRBJ1-4, with D uncertain. The CDR3 consists of 14 residues. Germline V gives CDR1 SGDLS, CDR2 YYNGEE. V was pared by 0 bases and J by 4 bases, with 7 bases between. CDR3: CASSVGQNNEKLFF. In DNA form, the CDR3 reads TGTGCCAGCAGCGTAGGCCAGAATAATGAAAAACTGTTTTTT.

This clone was recorded a few times. The chain carries TRBV6-5 and TRBJ2-3, with D hard to call. Germline loops: CDR1 MNHEY, CDR2 SVGAGI. Trimming pared 2 bases from V and 2 bases from J, leaving 11 bases between. The CDR3 spans 15 residues. CDR3 protein: CASSYGLSTTDTQYF. CDR3 bases: TGTGCCAGCAGTTACGGGCTCTCAACCACAGATACGCAGTATTTT.

A remark on this clone: An end of the junction does not agree with germline; a read error may underlie this. The J gene is TRBJ2-5, the V gene TRBV7-7, with D maybe TRBD2 (5 bases). Germline lookup yields CDR1 SSHAT and CDR2 FNYEAQ (reference sequence). CDR3 length equals 14 residues. CDR3 sequence reads: CASSLGGRQETQYF. Here the CDR3 DNA reads TGTGCTAGCAGCTTAGGCGGGCGGCAAGAGACCCAGTACTTC.

V is TRBV4-1 and J is TRBJ2-1, with 7 bases matching TRBD2. Trimming cost V 0 bases and J 0 bases; bases outside gene matches: 8. In germline, CDR1 is MGHRA, CDR2 YSYEKL. This CDR3 is 18 amino acids long. The CDR3 reads CASSQEGLAEISYNEQFF. The CDR3 nucleotides are TGCGCCAGCAGCCAAGAAGGGCTAGCGGAAATCTCCTACAATGAGCAGTTCTTC.